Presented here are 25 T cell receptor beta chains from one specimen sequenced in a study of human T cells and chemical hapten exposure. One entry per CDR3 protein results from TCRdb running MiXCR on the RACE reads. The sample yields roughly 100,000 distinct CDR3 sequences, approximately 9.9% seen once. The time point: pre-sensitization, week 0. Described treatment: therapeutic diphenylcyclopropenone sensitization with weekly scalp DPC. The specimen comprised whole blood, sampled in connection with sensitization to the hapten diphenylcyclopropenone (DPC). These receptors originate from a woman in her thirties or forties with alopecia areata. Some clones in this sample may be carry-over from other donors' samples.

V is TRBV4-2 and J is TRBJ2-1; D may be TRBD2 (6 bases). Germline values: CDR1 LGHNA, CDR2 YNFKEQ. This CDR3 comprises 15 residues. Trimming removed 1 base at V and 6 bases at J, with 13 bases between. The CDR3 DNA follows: TGTGCCAGCAGCCAAGGATACGGGGGAGGCAATGAGCAGTTCTTC. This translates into CASSQGYGGGNEQFF.

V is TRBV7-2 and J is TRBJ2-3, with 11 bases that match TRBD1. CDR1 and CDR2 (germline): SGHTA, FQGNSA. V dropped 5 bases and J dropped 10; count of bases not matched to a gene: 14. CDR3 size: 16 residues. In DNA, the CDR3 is TGTGCCAGCAGCCTGGACAGGGGGCGAACTAGCTCTTCGCAGTATTTT. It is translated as CASSLDRGRTSSSQYF.

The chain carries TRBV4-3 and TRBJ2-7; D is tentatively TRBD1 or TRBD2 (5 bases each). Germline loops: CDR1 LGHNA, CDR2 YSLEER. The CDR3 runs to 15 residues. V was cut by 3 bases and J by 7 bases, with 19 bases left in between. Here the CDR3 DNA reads TGCGCCAGCAGCCAGGGTCTTGGGACCCGGGGTGAGCAGTACTTC. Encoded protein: CASSQGLGTRGEQYF.

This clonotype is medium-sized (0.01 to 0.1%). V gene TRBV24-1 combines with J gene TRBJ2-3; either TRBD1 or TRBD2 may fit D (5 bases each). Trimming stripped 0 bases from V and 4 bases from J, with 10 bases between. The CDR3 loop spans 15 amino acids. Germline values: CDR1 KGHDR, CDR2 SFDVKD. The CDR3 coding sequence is TGTGCCACCAGTGATTTGTCACAGGAGGCAGATACGCAGTATTTT. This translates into CATSDLSQEADTQYF.

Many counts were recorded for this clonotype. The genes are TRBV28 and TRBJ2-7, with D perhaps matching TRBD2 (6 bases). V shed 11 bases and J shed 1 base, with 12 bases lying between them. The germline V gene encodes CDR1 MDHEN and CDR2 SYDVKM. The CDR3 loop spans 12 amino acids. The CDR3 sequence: CAAGQGSYEQYF. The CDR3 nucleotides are TGTGCCGCGGGGCAAGGGTCCTACGAGCAGTACTTC.

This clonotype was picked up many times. The CDR3 sequence is CAISARDEKLFF. The CDR3 nucleotides are TGTGCCATCAGTGCCAGGGATGAAAAACTGTTTTTT. The gene calls are TRBV10-3 and TRBJ1-4; a possible D gene is TRBD1 (5 bases). Germline V gene lookup returns CDR1 ENHRY and CDR2 SYGVKD. Trimming pared 4 bases from V and 6 bases from J, leaving 6 bases between. The CDR3 covers 12 residues.

The CDR3 region has the DNA TGTGCCAGCAGCTACTCCTGGATGGTTGGGTACGAGCAGTACTTC. This sequence encodes CASSYSWMVGYEQYF. The genes are TRBV3-1 and TRBJ2-7; no clear D. Germline CDR1 and CDR2: LGHDT and YNNKEL (reference sequence). The CDR3 extends over 15 amino acids. Trimming removed 5 bases from V and 4 bases from J, with 18 bases in between.

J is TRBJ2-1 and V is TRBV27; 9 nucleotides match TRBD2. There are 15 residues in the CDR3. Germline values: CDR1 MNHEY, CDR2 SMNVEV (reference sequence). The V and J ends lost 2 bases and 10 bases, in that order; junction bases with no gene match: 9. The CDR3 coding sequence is TGTGCCAGCAGTTTAGCGGGGGGGCTTATAAGGGAGCAGTTCTTC. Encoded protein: CASSLAGGLIREQFF.

The CDR3 coding sequence is TGTGCCAGCAGCCAACGACTAGCGGGGCACAATGAGCAGTTCTTC. Translation: CASSQRLAGHNEQFF. V is TRBV3-1 and J is TRBJ2-1; TRBD2 matches 11 bases. Germline V gene lookup returns CDR1 LGHDT and CDR2 YNNKEL (reference sequence). There are 15 residues in the CDR3. V trimming: 2 bases; J trimming: 5 bases; junction bases outside the gene matches: 2.

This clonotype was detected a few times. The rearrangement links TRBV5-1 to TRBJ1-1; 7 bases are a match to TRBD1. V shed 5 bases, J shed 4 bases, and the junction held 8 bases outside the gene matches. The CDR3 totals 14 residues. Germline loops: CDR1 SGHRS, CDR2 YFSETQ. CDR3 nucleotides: TGCGCCAGCAGGGCAGGGGGTATCGGCACTGAAGCTTTCTTT. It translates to CASRAGGIGTEAFF. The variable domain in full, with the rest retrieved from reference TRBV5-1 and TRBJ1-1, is KAGVTQTPRYLIKTRGQQVTLSCSPISGHRSVSWYQQTPGQGLQFLFEYFSETQRNKGNFPGRFSGRQFSNSRSEMNVSTLELGDSALYLCASRAGGIGTEAFFGQGTRLTVV.

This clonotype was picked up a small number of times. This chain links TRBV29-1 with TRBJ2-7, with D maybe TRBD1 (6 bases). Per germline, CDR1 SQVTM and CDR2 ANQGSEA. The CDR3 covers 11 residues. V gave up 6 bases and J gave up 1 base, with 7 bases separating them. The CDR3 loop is CSVGQSYEQYF. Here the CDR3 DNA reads TGCAGCGTCGGACAGTCCTACGAGCAGTACTTC.

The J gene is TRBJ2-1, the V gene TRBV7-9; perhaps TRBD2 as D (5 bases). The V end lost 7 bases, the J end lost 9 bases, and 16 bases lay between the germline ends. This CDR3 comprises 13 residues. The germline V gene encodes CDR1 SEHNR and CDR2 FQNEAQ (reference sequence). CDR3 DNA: TGTGCCAGCACCCTACTAGTATCGTTTGAGCAGTTCTTC. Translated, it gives CASTLLVSFEQFF.

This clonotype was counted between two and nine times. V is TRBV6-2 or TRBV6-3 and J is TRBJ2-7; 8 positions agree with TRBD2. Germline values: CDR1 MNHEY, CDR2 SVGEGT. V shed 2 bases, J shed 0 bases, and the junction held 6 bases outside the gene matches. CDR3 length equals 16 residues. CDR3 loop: CASSYEVAGSSYEQYF. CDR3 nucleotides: TGTGCCAGCAGTTACGAAGTAGCGGGGAGCTCCTACGAGCAGTACTTC.

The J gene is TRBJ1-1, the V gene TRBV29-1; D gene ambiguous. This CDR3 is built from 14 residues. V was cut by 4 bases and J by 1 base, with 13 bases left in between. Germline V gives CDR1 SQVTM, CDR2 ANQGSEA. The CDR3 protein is CSVGRTESNTEAFF. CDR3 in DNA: TGCAGCGTTGGGAGGACTGAATCGAACACTGAAGCTTTCTTT.

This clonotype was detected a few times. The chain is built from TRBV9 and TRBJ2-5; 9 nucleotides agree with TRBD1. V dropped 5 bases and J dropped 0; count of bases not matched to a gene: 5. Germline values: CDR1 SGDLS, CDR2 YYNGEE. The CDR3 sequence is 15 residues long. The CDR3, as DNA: TGTGCCAGCAGTAGATGGGACAGGGACCAAGAGACCCAGTACTTC. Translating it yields CASSRWDRDQETQYF.

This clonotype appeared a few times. This CDR3 is CASRARGGDGNEQFF. DNA for the CDR3: TGTGCCAGCAGAGCGCGCGGGGGGGACGGTAATGAGCAGTTCTTC. This chain links TRBV25-1 with TRBJ2-1; 9 bases fit TRBD2. Germline CDR1 reads MGHDK; CDR2 reads SYGVNS. J lost 7 bases, V lost 6 bases, and 10 bases had no gene match. The CDR3 is 15 amino acids.

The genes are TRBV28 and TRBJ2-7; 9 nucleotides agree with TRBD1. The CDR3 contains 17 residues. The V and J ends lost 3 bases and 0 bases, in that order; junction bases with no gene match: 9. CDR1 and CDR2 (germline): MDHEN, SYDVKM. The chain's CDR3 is CASSFASGTGLSYEQYF. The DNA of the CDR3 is TGTGCCAGCAGTTTTGCCTCCGGGACAGGGCTCTCCTACGAGCAGTACTTC.

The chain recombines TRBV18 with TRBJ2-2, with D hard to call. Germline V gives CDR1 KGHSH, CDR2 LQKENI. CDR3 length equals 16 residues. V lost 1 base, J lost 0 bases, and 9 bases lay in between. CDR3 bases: TGTGCCAGCTCACCACGGCTGAGCGCGAACACCGGGGAGCTGTTTTTT. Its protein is CASSPRLSANTGELFF. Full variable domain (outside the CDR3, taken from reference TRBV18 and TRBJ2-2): NAGVMQNPRHLVRRRGQEARLRCSPMKGHSHVYWYRQLPEEGLKFMVYLQKENIIDESGMPKERFSAEFPKEGPSILRIQQVVRGDSAAYFCASSPRLSANTGELFFGEGSRLTVL.

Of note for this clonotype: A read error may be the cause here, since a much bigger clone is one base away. The CDR3 reads CVSRIAGTGPEGGSYEQYF. Written as DNA, the CDR3 is TGTGTCAGCAGGATCGCCGGGACAGGTCCCGAAGGAGGCTCCTACGAGCAGTACTTC. The chain carries TRBV7-2 and TRBJ2-7; 8 nucleotides line up with TRBD1. The CDR3 loop spans 19 amino acids. Germline CDR1 reads SGHTA; CDR2 reads FQGNSA.

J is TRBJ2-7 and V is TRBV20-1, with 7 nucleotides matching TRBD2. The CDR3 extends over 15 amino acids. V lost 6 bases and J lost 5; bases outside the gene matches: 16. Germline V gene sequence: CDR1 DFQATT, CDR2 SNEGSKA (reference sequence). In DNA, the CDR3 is TGCAGTGCACGAGCCGACAACGGACTAGTAGACGAGCAGTACTTC. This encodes CSARADNGLVDEQYF.

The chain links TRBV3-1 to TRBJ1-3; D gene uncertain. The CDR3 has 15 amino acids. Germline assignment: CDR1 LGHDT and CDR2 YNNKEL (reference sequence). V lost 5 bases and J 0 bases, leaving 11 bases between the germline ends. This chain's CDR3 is CASSFPDVSGNTIYF. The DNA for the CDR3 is TGTGCCAGCAGCTTTCCGGATGTCTCTGGAAACACCATATATTTT.

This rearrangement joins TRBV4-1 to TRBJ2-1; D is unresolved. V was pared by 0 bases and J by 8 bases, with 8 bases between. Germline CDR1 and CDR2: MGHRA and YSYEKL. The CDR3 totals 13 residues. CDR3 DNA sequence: TGCGCCAGCAGCCAAGAAAGGGCGCATGAGCAGTTCTTC. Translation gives CASSQERAHEQFF.

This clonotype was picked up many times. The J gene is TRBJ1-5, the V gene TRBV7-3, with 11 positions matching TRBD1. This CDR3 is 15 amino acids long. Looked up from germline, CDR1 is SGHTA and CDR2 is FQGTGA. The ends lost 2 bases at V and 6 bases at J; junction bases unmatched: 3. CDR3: CASSLRTGGGQPQHF. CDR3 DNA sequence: TGTGCCAGCAGCTTACGGACAGGGGGCGGTCAGCCCCAGCATTTT.

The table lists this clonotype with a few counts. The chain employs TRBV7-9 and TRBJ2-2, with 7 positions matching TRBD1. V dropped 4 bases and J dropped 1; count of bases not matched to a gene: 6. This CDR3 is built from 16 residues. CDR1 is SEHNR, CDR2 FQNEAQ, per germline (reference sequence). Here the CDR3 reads CASSSRQGRNTGELFF. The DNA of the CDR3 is TGTGCCAGCAGCTCCAGACAGGGCAGGAACACCGGGGAGCTGTTTTTT.

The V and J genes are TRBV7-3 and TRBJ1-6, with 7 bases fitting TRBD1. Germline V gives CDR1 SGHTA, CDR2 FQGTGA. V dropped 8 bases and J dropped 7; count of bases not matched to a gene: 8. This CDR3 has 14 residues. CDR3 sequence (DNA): TGTGCCAGCCGACCGGGGACAGAAAATTCACCCCTCCACTTT. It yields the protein CASRPGTENSPLHF.